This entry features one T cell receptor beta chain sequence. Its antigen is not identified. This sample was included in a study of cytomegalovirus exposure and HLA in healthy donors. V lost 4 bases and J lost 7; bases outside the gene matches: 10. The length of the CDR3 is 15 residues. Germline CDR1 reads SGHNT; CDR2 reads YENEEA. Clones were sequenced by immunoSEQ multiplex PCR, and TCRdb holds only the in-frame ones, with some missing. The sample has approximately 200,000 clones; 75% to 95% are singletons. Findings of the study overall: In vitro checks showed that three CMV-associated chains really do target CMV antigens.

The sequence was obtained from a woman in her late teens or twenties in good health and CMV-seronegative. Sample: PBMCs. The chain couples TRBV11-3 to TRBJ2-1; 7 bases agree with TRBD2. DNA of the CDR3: TGTGCCAGCAGCTCCCGTAGGCGGGAGCGGAATGAGCAGTTCTTC. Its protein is CASSSRRRERNEQFF.